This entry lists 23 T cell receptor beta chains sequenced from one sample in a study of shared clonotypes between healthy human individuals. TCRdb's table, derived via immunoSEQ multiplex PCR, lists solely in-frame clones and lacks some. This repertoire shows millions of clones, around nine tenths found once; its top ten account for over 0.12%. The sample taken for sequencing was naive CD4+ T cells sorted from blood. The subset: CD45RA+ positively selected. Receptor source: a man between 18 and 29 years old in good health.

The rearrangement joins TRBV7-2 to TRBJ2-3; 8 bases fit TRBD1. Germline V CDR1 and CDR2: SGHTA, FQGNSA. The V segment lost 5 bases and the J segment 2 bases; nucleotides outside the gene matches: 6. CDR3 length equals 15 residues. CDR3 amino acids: CASSPRTGTTDTQYF. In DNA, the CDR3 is TGTGCCAGCAGCCCTCGGACAGGGACCACAGATACGCAGTATTTT.

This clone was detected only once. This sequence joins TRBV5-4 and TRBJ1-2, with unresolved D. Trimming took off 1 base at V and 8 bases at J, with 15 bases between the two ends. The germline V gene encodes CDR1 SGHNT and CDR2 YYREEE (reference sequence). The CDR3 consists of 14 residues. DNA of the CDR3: TGTGCCAGCAGCTTGTCACATATATCATCGGGCTACACCTTC. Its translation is CASSLSHISSGYTF. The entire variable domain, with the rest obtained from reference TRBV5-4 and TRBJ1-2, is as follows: ETGVTQSPTHLIKTRGQQVTLRCSSQSGHNTVSWYQQALGQGPQFIFQYYREEENGRGNFPPRFSGLQFPNYSSELNVNALELDDSALYLCASSLSHISSGYTFGSGTRLTVV.

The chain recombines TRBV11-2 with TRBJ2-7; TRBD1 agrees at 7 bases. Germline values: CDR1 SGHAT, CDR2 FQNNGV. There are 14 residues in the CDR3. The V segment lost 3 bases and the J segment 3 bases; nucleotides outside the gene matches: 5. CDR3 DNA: TGTGCCAGCAGCTTCTCGGGACAGATCTACGAGCAGTACTTC. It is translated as CASSFSGQIYEQYF.

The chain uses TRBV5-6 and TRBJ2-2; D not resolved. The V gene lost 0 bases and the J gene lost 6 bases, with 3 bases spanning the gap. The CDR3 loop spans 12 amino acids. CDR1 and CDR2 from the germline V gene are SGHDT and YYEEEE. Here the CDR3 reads CASSLAAGELFF. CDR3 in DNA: TGTGCCAGCAGCTTGGCAGCCGGGGAGCTGTTTTTT.

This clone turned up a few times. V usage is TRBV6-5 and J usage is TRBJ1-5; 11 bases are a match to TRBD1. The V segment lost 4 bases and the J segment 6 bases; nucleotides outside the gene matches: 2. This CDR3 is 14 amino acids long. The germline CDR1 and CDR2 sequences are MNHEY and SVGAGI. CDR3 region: CASSLGTGGQPQHF. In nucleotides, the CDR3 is TGTGCCAGCAGTTTGGGGACAGGGGGTCAGCCCCAGCATTTT.

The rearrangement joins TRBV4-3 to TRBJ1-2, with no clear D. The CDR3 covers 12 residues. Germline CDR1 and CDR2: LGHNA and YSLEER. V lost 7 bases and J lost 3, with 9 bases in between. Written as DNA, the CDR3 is TGCGCCAGCAAACAGTCTGACTATGGCTACACCTTC. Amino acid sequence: CASKQSDYGYTF.

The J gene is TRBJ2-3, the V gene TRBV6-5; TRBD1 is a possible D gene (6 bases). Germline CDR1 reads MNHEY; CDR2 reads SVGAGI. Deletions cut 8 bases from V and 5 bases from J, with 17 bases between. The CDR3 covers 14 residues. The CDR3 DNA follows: TGTGCCAGCTTCAACCGGGGACAAGGAGATACGCAGTATTTT. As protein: CASFNRGQGDTQYF.

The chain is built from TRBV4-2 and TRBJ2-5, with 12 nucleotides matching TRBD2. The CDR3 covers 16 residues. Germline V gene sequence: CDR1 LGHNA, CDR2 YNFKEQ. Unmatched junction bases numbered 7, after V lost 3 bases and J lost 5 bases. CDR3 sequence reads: CASSHPLAGGHETQYF. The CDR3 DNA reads TGTGCCAGCAGCCATCCGCTAGCGGGGGGGCACGAGACCCAGTACTTC.

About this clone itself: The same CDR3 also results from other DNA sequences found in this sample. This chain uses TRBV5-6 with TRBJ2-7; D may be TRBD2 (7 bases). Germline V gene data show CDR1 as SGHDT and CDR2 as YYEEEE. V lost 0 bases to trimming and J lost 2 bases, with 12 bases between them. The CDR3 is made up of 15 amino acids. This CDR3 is CASSLGGGLTYEQYF. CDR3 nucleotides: TGTGCCAGCAGCTTGGGCGGGGGCCTGACCTACGAGCAGTACTTC.

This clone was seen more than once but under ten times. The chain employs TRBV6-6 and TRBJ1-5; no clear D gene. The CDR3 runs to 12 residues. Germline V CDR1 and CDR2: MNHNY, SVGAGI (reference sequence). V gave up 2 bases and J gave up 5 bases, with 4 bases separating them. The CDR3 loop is CASSYKDQPQHF. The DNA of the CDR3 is TGTGCCAGCAGTTACAAGGATCAGCCCCAGCATTTT.

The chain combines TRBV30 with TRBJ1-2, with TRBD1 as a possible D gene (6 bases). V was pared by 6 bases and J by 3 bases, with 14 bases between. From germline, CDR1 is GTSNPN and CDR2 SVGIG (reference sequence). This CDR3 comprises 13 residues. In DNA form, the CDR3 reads TGTGCCTGCCACGAGGGGGGCGACTATGGCTACACCTTC. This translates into CACHEGGDYGYTF.

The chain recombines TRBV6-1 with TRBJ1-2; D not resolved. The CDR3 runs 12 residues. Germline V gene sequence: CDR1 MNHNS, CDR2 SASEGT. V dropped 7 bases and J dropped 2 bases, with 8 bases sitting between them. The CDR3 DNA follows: TGTGCCAGCACATACGCAAACTATGGCTACACCTTC. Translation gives CASTYANYGYTF.

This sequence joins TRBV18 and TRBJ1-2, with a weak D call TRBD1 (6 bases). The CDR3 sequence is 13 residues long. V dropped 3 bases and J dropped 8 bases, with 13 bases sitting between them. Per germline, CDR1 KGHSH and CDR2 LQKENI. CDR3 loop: CASSPGGLGGYTF. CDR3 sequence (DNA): TGTGCCAGCTCACCCGGGGGGCTCGGGGGCTACACCTTC.

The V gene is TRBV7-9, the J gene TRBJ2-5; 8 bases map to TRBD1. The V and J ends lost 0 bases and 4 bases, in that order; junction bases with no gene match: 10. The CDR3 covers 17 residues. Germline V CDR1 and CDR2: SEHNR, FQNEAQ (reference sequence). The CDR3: CASSLARAGGRRETQYF. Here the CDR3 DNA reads TGTGCCAGCAGCTTAGCGAGGGCAGGGGGCCGCAGAGAGACCCAGTACTTC.

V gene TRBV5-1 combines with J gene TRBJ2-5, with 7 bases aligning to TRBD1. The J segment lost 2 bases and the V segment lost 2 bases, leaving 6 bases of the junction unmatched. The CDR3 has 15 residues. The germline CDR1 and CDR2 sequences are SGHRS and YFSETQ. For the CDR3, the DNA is TGCGCCAGCAGCTTCCGGGACAGTCTACAAGAGACCCAGTACTTC. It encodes CASSFRDSLQETQYF.

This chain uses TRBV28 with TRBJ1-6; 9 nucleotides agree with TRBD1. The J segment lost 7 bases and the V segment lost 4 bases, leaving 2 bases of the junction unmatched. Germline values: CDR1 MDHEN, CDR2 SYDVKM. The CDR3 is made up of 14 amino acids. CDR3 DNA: TGTGCCAGCAGTTGGACAGGGGCAAATTCACCCCTCCACTTT. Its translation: CASSWTGANSPLHF.

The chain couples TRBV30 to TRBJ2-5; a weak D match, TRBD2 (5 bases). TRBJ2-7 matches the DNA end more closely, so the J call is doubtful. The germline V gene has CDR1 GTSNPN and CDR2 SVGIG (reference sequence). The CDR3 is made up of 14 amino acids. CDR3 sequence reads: CASDRSSRAYEQYF. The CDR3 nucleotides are TGTGCCTCCGATAGGTCTAGCCGAGCCTACGAGCAGTACTTC.

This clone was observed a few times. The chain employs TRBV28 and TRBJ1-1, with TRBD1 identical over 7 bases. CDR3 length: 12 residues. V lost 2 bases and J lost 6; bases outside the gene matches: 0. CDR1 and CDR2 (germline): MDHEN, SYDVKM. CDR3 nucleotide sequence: TGTGCCAGCAGTTTAGGGACAGCTGAAGCTTTCTTT. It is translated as CASSLGTAEAFF.

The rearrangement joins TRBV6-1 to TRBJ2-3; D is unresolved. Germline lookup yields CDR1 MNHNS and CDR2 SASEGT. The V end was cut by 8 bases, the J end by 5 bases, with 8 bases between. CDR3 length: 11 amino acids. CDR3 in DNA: TGTGCCAGCTCCCGCCTAGATACGCAGTATTTT. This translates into CASSRLDTQYF.

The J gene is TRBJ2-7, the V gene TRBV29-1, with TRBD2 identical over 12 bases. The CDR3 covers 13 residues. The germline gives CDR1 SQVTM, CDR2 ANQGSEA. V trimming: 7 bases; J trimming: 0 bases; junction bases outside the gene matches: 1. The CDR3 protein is CSGTSGASYEQYF. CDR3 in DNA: TGCAGCGGGACTAGCGGGGCCTCCTACGAGCAGTACTTC.

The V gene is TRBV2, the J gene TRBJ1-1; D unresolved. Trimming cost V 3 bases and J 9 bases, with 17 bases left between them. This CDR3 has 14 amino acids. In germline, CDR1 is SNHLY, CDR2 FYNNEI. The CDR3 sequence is CASSEEMGSGKAFF. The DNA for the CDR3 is TGTGCCAGCAGTGAGGAGATGGGAAGCGGGAAAGCTTTCTTT.

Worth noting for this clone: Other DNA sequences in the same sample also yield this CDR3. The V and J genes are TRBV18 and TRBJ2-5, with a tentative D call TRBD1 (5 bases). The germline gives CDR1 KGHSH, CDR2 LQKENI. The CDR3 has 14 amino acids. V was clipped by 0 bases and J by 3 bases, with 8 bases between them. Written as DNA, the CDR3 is TGTGCCAGCTCACCACCCGGCAGGGAAGAGACCCAGTACTTC. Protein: CASSPPGREETQYF. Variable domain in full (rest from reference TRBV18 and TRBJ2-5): NAGVMQNPRHLVRRRGQEARLRCSPMKGHSHVYWYRQLPEEGLKFMVYLQKENIIDESGMPKERFSAEFPKEGPSILRIQQVVRGDSAAYFCASSPPGREETQYFGPGTRLLVL.

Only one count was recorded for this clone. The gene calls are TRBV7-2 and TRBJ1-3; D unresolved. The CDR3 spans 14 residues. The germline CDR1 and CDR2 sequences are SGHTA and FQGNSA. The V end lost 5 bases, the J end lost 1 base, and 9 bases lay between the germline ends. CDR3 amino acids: CASSPRGSGNTIYF. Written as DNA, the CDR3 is TGTGCCAGCAGCCCCCGAGGGTCTGGAAACACCATATATTTT.